These T cell receptor beta chains were read from a single sample in a study of T cells in Graves' hyperthyroidism and ophthalmopathy. TCRdb reprocessed the multiplex PCR reads via MiXCR and lists one record per CDR3 protein. Of more than 300,000 distinct CDR3 sequences listed, approximately 17% were seen once; the top ten hold 35% to 50%. The source material was blood. These receptors all come from a man aged 18 to 29 with Graves' ophthalmopathy. The CDR3 runs from the conserved cysteine through the conserved F or W. D genes are given only for firm matches. The size of a clone is reported for some rows only, either as once, few or many, or as a class for expanded clones.

d_call: .; j_call: TRBJ2-7; clone_size: few; v_call: TRBV19; cdr3_aa: CASSIHGASYEQYF; cdr3_nt: TGTGCCAGTAGTATTCATGGGGCCTCCTACGAGCAGTACTTC
d_call: .; j_call: TRBJ1-3; clone_size: many; v_call: TRBV5-1; cdr3_aa: CASSSDGTTSFYGNTIYF; cdr3_nt: TGCGCCAGCAGCTCGGACGGCACCACATCATTCTATGGAAACACCATATATTTT
d_call: TRBD2; j_call: TRBJ2-3; clone_size: .; v_call: TRBV11-2; cdr3_aa: CASSFGAGGLTDTQYF; cdr3_nt: TGCGCCAGCAGCTTCGGGGCGGGGGGGCTCACAGATACGCAGTATTTT
d_call: TRBD1; j_call: TRBJ1-2; clone_size: many; v_call: TRBV27; cdr3_aa: CASSSRTGDNYGYTF; cdr3_nt: TGTGCCAGCAGTTCTAGGACAGGCGATAACTATGGCTACACCTTC
d_call: .; j_call: TRBJ1-1; clone_size: many; v_call: TRBV12-3/TRBV12-4; cdr3_aa: CASSVTGGSTEAFF; cdr3_nt: TGTGCCAGCAGTGTCACAGGTGGGAGCACTGAAGCTTTCTTT
d_call: .; j_call: TRBJ2-3; clone_size: few; v_call: TRBV19; cdr3_aa: CASRRGGSTDTQYF; cdr3_nt: TGTGCCAGTAGGAGGGGCGGGAGCACAGATACGCAGTATTTT
d_call: .; j_call: TRBJ1-4; clone_size: .; v_call: TRBV4-1; cdr3_aa: CASSQGPFNEKLFF; cdr3_nt: TGCGCCAGCAGCCAGGGGCCCTTTAATGAAAAACTGTTTTTT
d_call: TRBD1; j_call: TRBJ2-7; clone_size: few; v_call: TRBV19; cdr3_aa: CASSLRQGNYEQYF; cdr3_nt: TGTGCCAGTAGTCTCCGACAGGGCAACTACGAGCAGTACTTC
d_call: .; j_call: TRBJ2-1; clone_size: many; v_call: TRBV12-3/TRBV12-4; cdr3_aa: CASSLGGGISYNEQFF; cdr3_nt: TGTGCCAGCAGTTTAGGTGGGGGGATCTCCTACAATGAGCAGTTCTTC
d_call: TRBD1; j_call: TRBJ1-2; clone_size: .; v_call: TRBV6-2/TRBV6-3; cdr3_aa: CASSSGTGIVGGYGYTF; cdr3_nt: TGTGCCAGCAGCTCCGGGACAGGGATTGTTGGTGGCTATGGCTACACCTTC
d_call: TRBD2; j_call: TRBJ2-3; clone_size: few; v_call: TRBV7-3; cdr3_aa: CASSSPTGTGGRLKGTDTQYF; cdr3_nt: TGTGCCAGCAGCTCCCCTACGGGTACGGGGGGGCGCCTCAAAGGCACAGATACGCAGTATTTT
d_call: .; j_call: TRBJ2-7; clone_size: many; v_call: TRBV28; cdr3_aa: CASRSSREQYF; cdr3_nt: TGTGCCAGCAGATCCTCGCGCGAGCAGTACTTC